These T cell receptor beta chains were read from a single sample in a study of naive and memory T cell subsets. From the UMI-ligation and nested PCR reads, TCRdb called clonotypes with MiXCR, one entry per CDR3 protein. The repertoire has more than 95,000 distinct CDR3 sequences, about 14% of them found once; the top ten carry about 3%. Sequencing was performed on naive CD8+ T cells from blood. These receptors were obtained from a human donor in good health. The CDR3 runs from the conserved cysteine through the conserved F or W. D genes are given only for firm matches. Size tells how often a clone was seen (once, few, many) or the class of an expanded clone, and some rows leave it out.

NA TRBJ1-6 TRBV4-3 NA TGCGCCAGCAGCCAAGACCTAAAGGCAGGGTTCTATAATTCACCCCTCCACTTT CASSQDLKAGFYNSPLHF
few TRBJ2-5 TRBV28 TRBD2 TGTGCCAGCAGTGCCGCCGGACTAGCCGAAGAGACCCAGTACTTC CASSAAGLAEETQYF
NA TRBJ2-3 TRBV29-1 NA TGCAGCGTCAACGGGGGGCGTGGGTCGGGAGATACGCAGTATTTT CSVNGGRGSGDTQYF
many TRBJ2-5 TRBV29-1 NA TGCAGCGTTGAAGATGGTGAGGCCATGCCAGAGACCCAGTACTTC CSVEDGEAMPETQYF
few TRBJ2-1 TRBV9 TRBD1 TGTGCCAGCAGCGTAGGGGACAGGGTTGAGCAGTTCTTC CASSVGDRVEQFF
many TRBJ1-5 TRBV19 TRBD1 TGTGCCAGTAGTACCCTGACAGGGTATCAGCCCCAGCATTTT CASSTLTGYQPQHF
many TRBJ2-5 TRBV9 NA TGTGCCAGCAGCGTAGCGGGGGACCTCCAAGAGACCCAGTACTTC CASSVAGDLQETQYF
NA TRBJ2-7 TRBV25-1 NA TGTGCCAGCGGGGGCTACGAGCAGTACTTC CASGGYEQYF
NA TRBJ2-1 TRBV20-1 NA TGCAGTGCTCATAGGAGCTCCTACAATGAGCAGTTCTTC CSAHRSSYNEQFF
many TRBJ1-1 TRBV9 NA TGTGCCAGCAGCGTGGGGGGGGCACGGACTGAAGCTTTCTTT CASSVGGARTEAFF
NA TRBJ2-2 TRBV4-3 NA TGCGCCAGCAGCCCTGAGACGGCCTTTAGGCCCGGGGAGCTGTTTTTT CASSPETAFRPGELFF
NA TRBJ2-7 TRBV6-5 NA TGTGCCAGCAGTCCCCAAGGCGGCGAGCAGTACTTC CASSPQGGEQYF
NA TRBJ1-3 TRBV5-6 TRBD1 TGTGCCAGCAGCCCCGGGACAGCTTTTGGAAACACCATATATTTT CASSPGTAFGNTIYF
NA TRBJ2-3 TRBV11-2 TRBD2 TGTGCCAGCAGCTTGAAGATACGGACTAGCGGGGTAGCATGGGATACGCAGTATTTT CASSLKIRTSGVAWDTQYF
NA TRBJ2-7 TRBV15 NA TGTGCCACCAGATCCGGTTACGAGCAGTACTTC CATRSGYEQYF
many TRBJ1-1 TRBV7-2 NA TGTGCCAGCAGCCCCCGAACTCAGGATCGCCCGAACACTGAAGCTTTCTTT CASSPRTQDRPNTEAFF
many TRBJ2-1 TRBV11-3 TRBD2 TGTGCCAGCAGCTTAGACGGGAGGGACAATGAGCAGTTCTTC CASSLDGRDNEQFF
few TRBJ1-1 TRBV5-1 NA TGCGCCAGCAGCTTCCCCGAGGGGAAGAACACTGAAGCTTTCTTT CASSFPEGKNTEAFF
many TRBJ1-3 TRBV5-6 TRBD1 TGTGCCAGCAGCTTCCGGACAGGGGGCCATGGAAACACCATATATTTT CASSFRTGGHGNTIYF
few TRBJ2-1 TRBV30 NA TGTGCCTGGAGTGTGGACGGTAGCAATGAGCAGTTCTTC CAWSVDGSNEQFF
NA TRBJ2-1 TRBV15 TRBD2 TGTGCCACCAGCAGACCAGGACTAGCGGGTACTTACAATGAGCAGTTCTTC CATSRPGLAGTYNEQFF
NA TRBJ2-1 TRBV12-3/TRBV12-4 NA TGTGCCAGCAGTGAAACGCGTGGAGGAAATGAGCAGTTCTTC CASSETRGGNEQFF
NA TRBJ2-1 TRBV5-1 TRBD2 TGCGCCAGCAGCCCCCCACTAGCGGGGGGCCGGTACAATGAGCAGTTCTTC CASSPPLAGGRYNEQFF
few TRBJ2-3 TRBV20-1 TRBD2 TGCAGTGCTAGAGGGACTAGCGGGACGAATACGCAGTATTTT CSARGTSGTNTQYF
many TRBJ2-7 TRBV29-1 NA TGCAGCGTCCGCAGGGAAATGCTCGAGAACGAGCAGTACTTC CSVRREMLENEQYF
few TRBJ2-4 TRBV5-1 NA TGCGCCAGCAGCTCATTAATGGGGGTGGACAGAAACATTCAGTACTTC CASSSLMGVDRNIQYF
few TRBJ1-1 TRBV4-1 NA TGCGCCAGCAGCCCGATGGCTGGCAACACTGAAGCTTTCTTT CASSPMAGNTEAFF
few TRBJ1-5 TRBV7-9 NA TGTGCCAGCAGCCCGGCCGGGGGAAATCAGCCCCAGCATTTT CASSPAGGNQPQHF
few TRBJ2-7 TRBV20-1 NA TGCAGTGCTAGAGGCCCCGGGACTGCGACCTACGAGCAGTACTTC CSARGPGTATYEQYF
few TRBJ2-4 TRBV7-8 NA TGTGCCAGCAGCCCTCTAGTGACAGGTGTAGCCAAAAACATTCAGTACTTC CASSPLVTGVAKNIQYF
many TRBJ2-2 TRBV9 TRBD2 TGTGCCAGCAGCGTCTCTAAAGCGGGAGGGCCGAACACCGGGGAGCTGTTTTTT CASSVSKAGGPNTGELFF
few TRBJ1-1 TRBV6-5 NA TGTGCCACCCAGACGGCTCTCACTGAAGCTTTCTTT CATQTALTEAFF
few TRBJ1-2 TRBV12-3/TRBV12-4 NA TGTGCCAGCAGTGCCGACCGAGATGCCCCCGGGGGCTACACCTTC CASSADRDAPGGYTF